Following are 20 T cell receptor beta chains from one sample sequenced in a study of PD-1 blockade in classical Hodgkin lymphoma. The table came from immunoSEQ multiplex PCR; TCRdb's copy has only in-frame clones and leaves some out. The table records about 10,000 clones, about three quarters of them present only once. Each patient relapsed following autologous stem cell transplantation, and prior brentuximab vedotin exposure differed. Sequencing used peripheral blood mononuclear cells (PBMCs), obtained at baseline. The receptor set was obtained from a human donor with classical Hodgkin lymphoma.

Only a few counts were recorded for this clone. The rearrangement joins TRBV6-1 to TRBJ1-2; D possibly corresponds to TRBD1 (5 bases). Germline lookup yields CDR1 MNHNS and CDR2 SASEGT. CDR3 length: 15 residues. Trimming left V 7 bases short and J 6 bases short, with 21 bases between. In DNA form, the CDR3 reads TGTGCCAGCACGTCCGCGTCCTCACGGGACGATGGCTACACCTTC. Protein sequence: CASTSASSRDDGYTF.

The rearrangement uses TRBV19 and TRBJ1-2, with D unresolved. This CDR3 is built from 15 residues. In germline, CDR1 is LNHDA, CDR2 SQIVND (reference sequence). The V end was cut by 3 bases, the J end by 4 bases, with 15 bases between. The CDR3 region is CASSMRRSFSYGYTF. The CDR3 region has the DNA TGTGCCAGTAGTATGCGACGGAGTTTTAGCTATGGCTACACCTTC.

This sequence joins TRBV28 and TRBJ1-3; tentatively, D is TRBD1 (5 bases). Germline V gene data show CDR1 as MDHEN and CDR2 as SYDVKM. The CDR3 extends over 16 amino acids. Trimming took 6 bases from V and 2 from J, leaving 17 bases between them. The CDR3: CASRPRDGDPGNTIYF. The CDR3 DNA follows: TGTGCCAGCAGGCCCAGGGACGGCGATCCTGGAAACACCATATATTTT.

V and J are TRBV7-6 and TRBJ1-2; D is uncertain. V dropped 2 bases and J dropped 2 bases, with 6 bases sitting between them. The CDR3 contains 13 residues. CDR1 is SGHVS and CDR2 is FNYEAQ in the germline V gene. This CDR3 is CASSLQANYGYTF. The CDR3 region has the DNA TGTGCCAGCAGCTTACAGGCCAACTATGGCTACACCTTC.

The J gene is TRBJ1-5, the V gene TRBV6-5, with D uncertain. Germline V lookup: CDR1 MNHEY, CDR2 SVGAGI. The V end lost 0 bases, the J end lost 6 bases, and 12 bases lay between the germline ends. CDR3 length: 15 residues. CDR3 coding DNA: TGTGCCAGCAGTTACTCGCTTCAGGAGGGTCAGCCCCAGCATTTT. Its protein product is CASSYSLQEGQPQHF.

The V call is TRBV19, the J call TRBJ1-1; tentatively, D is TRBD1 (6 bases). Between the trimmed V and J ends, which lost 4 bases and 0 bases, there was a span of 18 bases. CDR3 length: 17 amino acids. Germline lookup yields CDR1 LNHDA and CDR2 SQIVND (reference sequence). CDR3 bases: TGTGCCAGTAGTACAAACAGGGCCCAAGGGGTGAACACTGAAGCTTTCTTT. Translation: CASSTNRAQGVNTEAFF.

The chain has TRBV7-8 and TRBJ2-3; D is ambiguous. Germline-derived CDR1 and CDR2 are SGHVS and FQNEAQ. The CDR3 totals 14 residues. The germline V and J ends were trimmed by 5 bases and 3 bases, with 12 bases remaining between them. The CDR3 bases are TGTGCCAGCAGCCTCTACGTGGGAACAGATACGCAGTATTTT. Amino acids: CASSLYVGTDTQYF.

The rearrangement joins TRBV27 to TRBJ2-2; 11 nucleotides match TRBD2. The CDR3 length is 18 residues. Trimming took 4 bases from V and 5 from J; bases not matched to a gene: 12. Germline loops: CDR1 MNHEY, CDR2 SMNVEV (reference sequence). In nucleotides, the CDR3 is TGTGCCAGCAGTTCCCGGTGGGGTAGCGGGGGGGGTACCGGGGAGCTGTTTTTT. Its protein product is CASSSRWGSGGGTGELFF.

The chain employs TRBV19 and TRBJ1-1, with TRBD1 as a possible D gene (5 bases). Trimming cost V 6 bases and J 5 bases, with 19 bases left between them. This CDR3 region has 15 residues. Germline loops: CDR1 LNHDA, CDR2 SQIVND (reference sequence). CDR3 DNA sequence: TGTGCCAGTAGGGCAGGGAGGGAAAGAGAGACTGAAGCTTTCTTT. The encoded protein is CASRAGRERETEAFF. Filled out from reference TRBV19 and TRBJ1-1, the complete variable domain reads DGGITQSPKYLFRKEGQNVTLSCEQNLNHDAMYWYRQDPGQGLRLIYYSQIVNDFQKGDIAEGYSVSREKKESFPLTVTSAQKNPTAFYLCASRAGRERETEAFFGQGTRLTVV.

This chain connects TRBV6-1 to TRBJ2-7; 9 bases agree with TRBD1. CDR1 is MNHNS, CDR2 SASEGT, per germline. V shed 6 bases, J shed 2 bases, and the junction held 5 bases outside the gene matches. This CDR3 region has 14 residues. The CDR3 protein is CASRTGTGTYEQYF. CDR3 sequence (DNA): TGTGCCAGCAGGACCGGGACAGGGACCTACGAGCAGTACTTC.

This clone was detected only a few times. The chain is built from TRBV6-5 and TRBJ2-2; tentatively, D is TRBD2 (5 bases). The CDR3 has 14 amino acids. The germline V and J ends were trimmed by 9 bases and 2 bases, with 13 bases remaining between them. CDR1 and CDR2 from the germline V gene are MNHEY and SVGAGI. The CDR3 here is CASQKEVNTGELFF. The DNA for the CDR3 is TGTGCCAGTCAGAAGGAGGTTAACACCGGGGAGCTGTTTTTT.

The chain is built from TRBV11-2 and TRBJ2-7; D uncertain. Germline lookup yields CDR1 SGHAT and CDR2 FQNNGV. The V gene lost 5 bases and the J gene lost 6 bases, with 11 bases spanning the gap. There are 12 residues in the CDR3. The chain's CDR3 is CASSPTLFEQYF. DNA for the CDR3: TGTGCCAGCAGCCCTACCCTATTCGAGCAGTACTTC.

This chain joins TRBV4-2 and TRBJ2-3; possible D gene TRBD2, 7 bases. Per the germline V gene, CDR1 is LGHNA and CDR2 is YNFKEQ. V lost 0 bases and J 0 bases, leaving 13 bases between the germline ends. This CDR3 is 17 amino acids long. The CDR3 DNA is TGTGCCAGCAGCCAAGAGGGGCGGGGGCCAAGCACAGATACGCAGTATTTT. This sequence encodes CASSQEGRGPSTDTQYF.

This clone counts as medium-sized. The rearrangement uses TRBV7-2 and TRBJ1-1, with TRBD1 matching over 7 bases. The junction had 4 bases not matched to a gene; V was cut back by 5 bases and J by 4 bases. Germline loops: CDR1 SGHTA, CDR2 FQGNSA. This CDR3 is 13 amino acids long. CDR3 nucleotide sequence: TGTGCCAGCAGCCCAGGGGGGGTCACTGAAGCTTTCTTT. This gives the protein CASSPGGVTEAFF.

CDR3 protein: CASSWSGGSETQYF. In DNA, the CDR3 is TGTGCCAGCAGCTGGAGCGGGGGGAGCGAGACCCAGTACTTC. The rearrangement joins TRBV5-5 to TRBJ2-5; 9 bases align to TRBD2. V gave up 3 bases and J gave up 5 bases; unmatched junction bases: 5. This CDR3 comprises 14 residues. Germline CDR1 SGHKS, CDR2 YYEKEE (reference sequence).

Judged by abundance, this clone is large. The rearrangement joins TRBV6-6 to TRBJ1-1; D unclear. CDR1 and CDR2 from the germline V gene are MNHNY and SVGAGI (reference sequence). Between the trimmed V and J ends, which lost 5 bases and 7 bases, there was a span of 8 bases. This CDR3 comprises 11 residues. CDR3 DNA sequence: TGTGCCAGCAGTATTCACAGTGAAGCTTTCTTT. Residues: CASSIHSEAFF.

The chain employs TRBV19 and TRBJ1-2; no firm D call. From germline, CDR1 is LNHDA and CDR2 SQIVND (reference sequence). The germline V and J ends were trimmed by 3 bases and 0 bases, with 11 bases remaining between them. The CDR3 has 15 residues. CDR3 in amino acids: CASSMSQISNYGYTF. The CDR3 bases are TGTGCCAGTAGTATGTCACAGATATCTAACTATGGCTACACCTTC.

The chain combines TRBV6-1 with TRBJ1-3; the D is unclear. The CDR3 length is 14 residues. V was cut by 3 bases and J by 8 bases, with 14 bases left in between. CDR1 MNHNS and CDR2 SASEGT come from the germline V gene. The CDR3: CASSDSSQADTIYF. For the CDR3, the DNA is TGTGCCAGCAGTGATTCGAGTCAGGCAGACACCATATATTTT.

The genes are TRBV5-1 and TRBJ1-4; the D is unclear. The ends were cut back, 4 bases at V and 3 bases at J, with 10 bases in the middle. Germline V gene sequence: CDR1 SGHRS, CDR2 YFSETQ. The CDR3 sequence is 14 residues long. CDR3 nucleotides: TGCGCCAGCAGCGTGGGCTCGGCTAATGAAAAACTGTTTTTT. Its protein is CASSVGSANEKLFF.

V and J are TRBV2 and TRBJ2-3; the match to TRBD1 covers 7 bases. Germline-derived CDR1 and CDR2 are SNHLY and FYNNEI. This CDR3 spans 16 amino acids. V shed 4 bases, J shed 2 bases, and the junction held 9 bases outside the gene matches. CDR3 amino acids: CASSVDRVSNTDTQYF. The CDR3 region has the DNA TGTGCCAGCAGTGTTGACAGGGTCAGTAACACAGATACGCAGTATTTT.